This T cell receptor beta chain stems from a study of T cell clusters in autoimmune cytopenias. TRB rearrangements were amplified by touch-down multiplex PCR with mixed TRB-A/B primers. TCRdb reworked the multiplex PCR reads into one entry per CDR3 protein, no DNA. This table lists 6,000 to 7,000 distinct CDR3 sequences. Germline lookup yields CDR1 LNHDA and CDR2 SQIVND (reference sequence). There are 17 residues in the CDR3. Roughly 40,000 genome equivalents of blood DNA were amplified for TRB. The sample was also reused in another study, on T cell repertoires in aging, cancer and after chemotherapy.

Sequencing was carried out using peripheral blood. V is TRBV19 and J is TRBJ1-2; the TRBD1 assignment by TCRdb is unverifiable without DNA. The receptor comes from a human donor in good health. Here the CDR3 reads CASSSSPRDRGVYGYTF.